This is a list of T cell receptor beta chains from one sample in a study of liver allograft versus peripheral blood T cells. TCRdb recomputed calls from the reads with MiXCR, one row per CDR3 protein. The sample has roughly 1,800 distinct CDR3 sequences, approximately 16% seen once. These receptors originate from a human patient who had a liver transplant. Some T cells may originate from the graft donor. The CDR3 runs from the conserved cysteine through the conserved F or W. D genes are given only for firm matches. Clone size, where shown, is once, few, many, or a class for clones that have expanded.

V	J	size	D	length	CDR3	DNA
TRBV19	TRBJ2-2	medium-sized	TRBD2	15	CASSRQRGGTGELFF	TGTGCCAGTAGTCGACAACGCGGGGGCACCGGGGAGCTGTTTTTT
TRBV6-6	TRBJ2-7	medium-sized	NA	12	CASSPGPHEQYF	TGTGCCAGCAGCCCCGGGCCCCACGAGCAGTACTTC
TRBV2	TRBJ2-7	few	TRBD1	14	CASRPGQLSYEQYF	TGTGCCAGCAGGCCGGGACAGCTTTCCTACGAGCAGTACTTC
TRBV18	TRBJ1-1	medium-sized	NA	12	CASSPAGPGAFF	TGTGCCAGCTCACCGGCAGGACCCGGAGCTTTCTTT
TRBV6-2/TRBV6-3	TRBJ2-7	medium-sized	NA	11	CASSTSYEQYF	TGTGCCAGCAGTACATCCTACGAGCAGTACTTC
TRBV6-5	TRBJ2-5	medium-sized	TRBD2	15	CASSPLAGGPETQYF	TGTGCCAGCAGCCCACTAGCGGGGGGGCCAGAGACCCAGTACTTC
TRBV6-5	TRBJ1-2	medium-sized	TRBD1	14	CASNGQGGGYGYTF	TGTGCCAGCAACGGACAGGGGGGAGGTTATGGCTACACCTTC
TRBV6-5	TRBJ2-5	medium-sized	NA	15	CASSSGTLGLETQYF	TGTGCCAGCAGTTCCGGGACGCTTGGACTGGAGACCCAGTACTTC
TRBV20-1	TRBJ2-1	medium-sized	NA	15	CSAILVRGIHNEQFF	TGCAGTGCTATCCTAGTGCGTGGAATCCACAATGAGCAGTTCTTC
TRBV6-5	TRBJ2-6	medium-sized	NA	16	CASSYGATPGANVLTF	TGTGCCAGCAGCTACGGGGCAACCCCTGGGGCCAACGTCCTGACTTTC
TRBV6-1	TRBJ1-4	medium-sized	TRBD1	14	CASSLGQVNEKLFF	TGTGCCAGCAGTCTTGGACAGGTTAATGAAAAACTGTTTTTT
TRBV29-1	TRBJ1-1	medium-sized	NA	13	CSVDKGLNTEAFF	TGCAGCGTTGACAAGGGCCTGAACACTGAAGCTTTCTTT
TRBV19	TRBJ1-6	large	NA	15	CASSHGSSYNSPLHF	TGTGCCAGTAGCCACGGGAGCTCCTATAATTCACCCCTCCACTTT
TRBV6-6	TRBJ1-6	large	NA	14	CASTYDNFNSPLHF	TGTGCCAGCACCTACGACAATTTTAATTCACCCCTCCACTTT
TRBV6-2/TRBV6-3	TRBJ1-3	large	NA	18	CASSYLAVLSSSGNTIYF	TGTGCCAGCAGTTACCTTGCAGTCCTATCCTCCTCTGGAAACACCATATATTTT
TRBV20-1	TRBJ2-1	medium-sized	TRBD1	13	CSVLGQTYNEQFF	TGCAGCGTCCTGGGACAGACCTACAATGAGCAGTTCTTC
TRBV5-4	TRBJ2-2	NA	NA	17	CASSPGVGLSSTGELFF	TGTGCCAGCAGCCCTGGGGTGGGACTTTCGTCCACCGGGGAGCTGTTTTTT
TRBV19	TRBJ2-3	few	NA	16	CASGRGQPAIRDTQYF	TGTGCCAGTGGTCGAGGGCAACCAGCGATAAGGGATACGCAGTATTTT
TRBV20-1	TRBJ1-1	few	TRBD1	14	CSAERDSRGTEAFF	TGCAGTGCTGAACGGGACTCCAGGGGGACTGAAGCTTTCTTT
TRBV6-6	TRBJ1-4	large	TRBD1	15	CASSLTGIANEKLFF	TGTGCCAGCAGCTTGACAGGGATTGCTAATGAAAAACTGTTTTTT
TRBV7-3	TRBJ2-2	NA	TRBD1	14	CASSLTGGTGELFF	TGTGCCAGCAGCCTCACAGGGGGGACCGGGGAGCTGTTTTTT
TRBV29-1	TRBJ2-1	medium-sized	NA	12	CSVEGAREKGFF	TGCAGCGTTGAAGGGGCGAGGGAAAAGGGGTTCTTC
TRBV6-1	TRBJ2-7	few	NA	15	CASTPPGGPYYEQYF	TGTGCCAGCACCCCACCCGGGGGCCCCTACTACGAGCAGTACTTC
TRBV28	TRBJ2-3	medium-sized	TRBD2	14	CASSFLAGTDTQYF	TGTGCCAGCAGTTTTCTAGCGGGAACCGATACGCAGTATTTT
TRBV20-1	TRBJ2-1	few	NA	15	CSARDPSRLDNEQFF	TGCAGTGCTAGAGACCCTTCGCGTCTAGACAATGAGCAGTTCTTC
TRBV20-1	TRBJ2-3	medium-sized	NA	14	CSATTGIGTDTQYF	TGCAGTGCTACGACGGGGATAGGCACAGATACGCAGTATTTT
TRBV6-1	TRBJ1-1	medium-sized	NA	15	CASSEGKKLNTEAFF	TGTGCCAGCAGTGAAGGAAAAAAGTTGAACACTGAAGCTTTCTTT
TRBV7-9	TRBJ1-2	medium-sized	TRBD1	14	CASSTMGQAEGYTF	TGTGCCAGCAGCACAATGGGACAGGCTGAAGGCTACACCTTC
TRBV12-3/TRBV12-4	TRBJ1-5	medium-sized	NA	14	CASSLIGEGQPQHF	TGTGCCAGCAGTTTAATAGGGGAGGGACAGCCCCAGCATTTT
TRBV6-5	TRBJ2-1	medium-sized	TRBD2	16	CASSLSSGGSYNEQFF	TGTGCCAGCAGTTTATCCTCGGGGGGCTCCTACAATGAGCAGTTCTTC
TRBV19	TRBJ2-1	NA	TRBD2	17	CASSMGLAGGLYNEQFF	TGTGCCAGTAGTATGGGACTAGCGGGGGGGCTATACAATGAGCAGTTCTTC
TRBV19	TRBJ1-2	NA	TRBD1	13	CASSRQGIYGYTF	TGTGCCAGTAGTCGACAGGGCATCTATGGCTACACCTTC
TRBV6-2/TRBV6-3	TRBJ1-2	medium-sized	NA	14	CASRHYGGAYGYTF	TGTGCCAGCAGGCACTATGGGGGCGCCTATGGCTACACCTTC
TRBV15	TRBJ1-2	medium-sized	NA	15	CATSPRGGYGYGYTF	TGTGCCACCAGTCCGAGGGGGGGGTACGGCTATGGCTACACCTTC
TRBV30	TRBJ2-2	NA	TRBD2	16	CAWRSGGALGTGELFF	TGTGCCTGGCGTAGCGGGGGGGCGCTGGGCACCGGGGAGCTGTTTTTT
TRBV2	TRBJ1-2	medium-sized	NA	12	CASSNSGYGYTF	TGTGCCAGCAGCAACAGCGGCTATGGCTACACCTTC
TRBV3-1	TRBJ2-2	NA	NA	11	CASSLNGELFF	TGTGCCAGCAGTCTAAACGGGGAGCTGTTTTTT
TRBV6-5	TRBJ1-1	large	NA	13	CASSSAAAPEAFF	TGTGCCAGCAGCTCTGCCGCTGCCCCTGAAGCTTTCTTT
TRBV6-6	TRBJ1-5	medium-sized	NA	12	CASSYSREPQHF	TGTGCCAGCAGTTACTCGAGGGAGCCCCAGCATTTT
TRBV12-3/TRBV12-4	TRBJ2-3	few	TRBD2	17	CASSLGGSLIIRDTQYF	TGTGCCAGCAGTTTGGGGGGGAGCCTTATCATCCGCGATACGCAGTATTTT
TRBV6-1	TRBJ1-1	few	TRBD1	12	CASRGQAAEAFF	TGTGCCAGCAGAGGACAGGCAGCTGAAGCTTTCTTT
TRBV19	TRBJ1-4	NA	NA	14	CASSIGGFNEELFF	TGCGCCAGTAGTATTGGAGGTTTTAATGAAGAACTGTTTTTT
TRBV20-1	TRBJ2-7	large	NA	14	CSARVAGTSYEQYF	TGCAGTGCTAGGGTGGCCGGGACAAGCTACGAGCAGTACTTC
TRBV29-1	TRBJ2-3	medium-sized	TRBD2	13	CSVVGGSTDTQYF	TGCAGCGTTGTAGGCGGGAGTACAGATACGCAGTATTTT
TRBV5-5	TRBJ2-7	medium-sized	TRBD1	13	CASSPPTGGEQYF	TGTGCCAGCAGCCCACCGACAGGGGGCGAGCAGTACTTC
TRBV6-1	TRBJ1-3	medium-sized	NA	13	CASSGAGRNTIYF	TGTGCCAGCAGTGGTGCCGGAAGAAACACCATATATTTT